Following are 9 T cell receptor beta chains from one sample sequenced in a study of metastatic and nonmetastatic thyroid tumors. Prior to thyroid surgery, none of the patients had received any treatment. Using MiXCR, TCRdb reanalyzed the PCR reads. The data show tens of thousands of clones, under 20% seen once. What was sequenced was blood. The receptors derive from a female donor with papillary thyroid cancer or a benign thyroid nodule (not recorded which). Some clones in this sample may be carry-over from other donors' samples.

CDR3 residues: CGCMRGLSSYEQYF. In nucleotides, the CDR3 is TGTGGCTGCATGAGGGGGCTAAGCTCCTACGAGCAGTACTTC. The chain links TRBV2 to TRBJ2-7; 7 positions match TRBD1. This CDR3 contains 14 residues. CDR1 is SNHLY, CDR2 FYNNEI, per germline.

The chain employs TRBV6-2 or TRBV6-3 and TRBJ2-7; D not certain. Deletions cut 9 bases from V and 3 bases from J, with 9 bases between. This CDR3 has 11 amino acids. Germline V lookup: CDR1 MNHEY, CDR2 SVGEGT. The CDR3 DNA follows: TGTGCCAGAACTTACTACTACGAGCAGTACTTC. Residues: CARTYYYEQYF.

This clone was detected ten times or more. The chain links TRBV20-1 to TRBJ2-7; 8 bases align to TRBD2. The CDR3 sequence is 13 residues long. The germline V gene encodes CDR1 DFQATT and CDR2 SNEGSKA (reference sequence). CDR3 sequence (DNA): TGCAGCGCAATTAGCGGGACCATACGGGAGCAGTACTTC. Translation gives CSAISGTIREQYF.

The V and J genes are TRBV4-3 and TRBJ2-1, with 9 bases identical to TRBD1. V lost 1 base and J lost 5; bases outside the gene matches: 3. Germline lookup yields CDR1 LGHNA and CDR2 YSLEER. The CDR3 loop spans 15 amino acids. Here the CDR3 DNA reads TGCGCCAGCAGCCAAGGACAGGGGGGTGACAATGAGCAGTTCTTC. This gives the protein CASSQGQGGDNEQFF.

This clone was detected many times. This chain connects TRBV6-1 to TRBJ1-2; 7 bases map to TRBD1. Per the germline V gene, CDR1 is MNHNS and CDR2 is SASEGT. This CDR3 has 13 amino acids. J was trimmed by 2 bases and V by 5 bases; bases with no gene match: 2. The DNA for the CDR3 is TGTGCCAGCAGTCCGGACAGGAACTATGGCTACACCTTC. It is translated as CASSPDRNYGYTF.

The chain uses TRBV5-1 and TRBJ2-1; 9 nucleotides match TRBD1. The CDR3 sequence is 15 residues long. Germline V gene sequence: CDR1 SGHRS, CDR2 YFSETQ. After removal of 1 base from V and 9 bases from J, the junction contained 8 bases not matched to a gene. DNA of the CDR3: TGCGCCAGCAGCTTGACGCAGGACAGGGGCGCTGAGCAGTTCTTC. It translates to CASSLTQDRGAEQFF.

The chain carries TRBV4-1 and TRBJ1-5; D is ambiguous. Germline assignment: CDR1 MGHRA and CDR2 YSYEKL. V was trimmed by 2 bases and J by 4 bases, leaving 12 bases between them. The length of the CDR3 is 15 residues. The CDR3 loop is CASSQSDGSNQPQHF. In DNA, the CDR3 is TGCGCCAGCAGCCAATCCGACGGGAGTAATCAGCCCCAGCATTTT.

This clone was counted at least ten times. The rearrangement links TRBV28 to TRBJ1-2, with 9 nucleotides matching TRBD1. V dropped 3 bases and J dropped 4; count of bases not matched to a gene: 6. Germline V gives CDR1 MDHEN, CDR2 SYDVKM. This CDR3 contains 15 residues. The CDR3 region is CASSFSGTGTYGYTF. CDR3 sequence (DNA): TGTGCCAGCAGTTTCTCCGGGACAGGGACCTATGGCTACACCTTC.

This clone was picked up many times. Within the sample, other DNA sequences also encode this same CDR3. The CDR3 loop is CASSLAATIYNEQFF. CDR3 coding DNA: TGTGCCAGTTCACTAGCGGCCACCATCTACAATGAGCAGTTCTTC. V and J are TRBV6-1 and TRBJ2-1; TRBD2 matches 8 bases. The CDR3 totals 15 residues. With 9 bases clipped from V and 3 bases from J, the junction kept 10 bases outside the gene matches. Germline CDR1 MNHNS, CDR2 SASEGT.